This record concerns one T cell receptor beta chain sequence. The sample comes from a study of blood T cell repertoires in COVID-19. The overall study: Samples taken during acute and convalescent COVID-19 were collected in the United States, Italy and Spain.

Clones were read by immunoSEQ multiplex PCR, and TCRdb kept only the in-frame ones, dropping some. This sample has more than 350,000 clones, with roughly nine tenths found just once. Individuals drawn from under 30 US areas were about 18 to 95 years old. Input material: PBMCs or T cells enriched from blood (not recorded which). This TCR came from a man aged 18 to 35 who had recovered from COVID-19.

This CDR3 reads CAWSVQAYEQYF. As DNA, the CDR3 is TGTGCCTGGAGTGTACAGGCCTACGAGCAGTACTTC. This chain joins TRBV30 and TRBJ2-7; possibly TRBD1 for D (5 bases). The CDR3 contains 12 residues. Trimming removed 0 bases from V and 2 bases from J, with 5 bases in between. Germline loops: CDR1 GTSNPN, CDR2 SVGIG (reference sequence).